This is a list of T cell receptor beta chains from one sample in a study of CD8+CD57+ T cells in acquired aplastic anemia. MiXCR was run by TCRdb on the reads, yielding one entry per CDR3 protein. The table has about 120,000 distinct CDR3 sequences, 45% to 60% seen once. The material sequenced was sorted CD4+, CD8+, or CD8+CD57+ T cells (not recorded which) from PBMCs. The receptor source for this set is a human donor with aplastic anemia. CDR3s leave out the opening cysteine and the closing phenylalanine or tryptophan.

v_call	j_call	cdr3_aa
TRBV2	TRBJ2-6	ASSALGSGANVLT
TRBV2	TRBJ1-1	ASIKGNTEAF
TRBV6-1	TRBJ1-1	ASSLSENTEAF
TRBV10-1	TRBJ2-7	ASSEAGTGSYEQY
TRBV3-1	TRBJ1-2	ASSPQTSRANYGYT
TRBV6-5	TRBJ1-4	ASSYSGVATNEKLF
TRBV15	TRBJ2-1	ATSRGTLYNEQF
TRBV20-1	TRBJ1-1	SAGLQGAVAEAF
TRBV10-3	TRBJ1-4	ASSPSPTGDREKLF
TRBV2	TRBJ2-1	ASSERHSSYNEQF
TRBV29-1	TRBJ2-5	SVDDFADLFLGETQY
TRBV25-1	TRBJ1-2	ASSGASQRDISTYGYT
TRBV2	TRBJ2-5	ASKKEATQY
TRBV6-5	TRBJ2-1	ASKTGTSGNEQF
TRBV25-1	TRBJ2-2	ASSDNRQGARTGELF
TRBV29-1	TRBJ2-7	SVELPATYEQY
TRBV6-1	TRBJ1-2	ASRGSGYGYT
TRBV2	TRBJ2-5	ASSDGGPQY
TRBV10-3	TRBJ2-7	AIRSPGQGDYEQY
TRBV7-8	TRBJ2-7	ASSLPAGAPPYEQY
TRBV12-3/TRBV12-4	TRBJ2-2	ASSLGRPTGELF
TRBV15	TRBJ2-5	ATSRDPLAETQY